These 21 T cell receptor beta chains were all obtained from the same sample, sequenced in a study of identical twins. TCRdb re-called the 5' RACE reads with MiXCR, one entry per CDR3 protein. The repertoire consists of more than 1.5 million distinct CDR3 sequences, with about 32% occurring once and the leading ten covering about 0.27%. Sequenced material: cord blood. Receptor source: a newborn girl in good health.

The rearrangement links TRBV15 to TRBJ1-6; no reliable D call. V lost 0 bases, J lost 9 bases, and 12 bases lay in between. The CDR3 is 15 amino acids. Germline loops: CDR1 LNHNV, CDR2 YYDKDF (reference sequence). CDR3 sequence: CATSRDPGVRSPLHF. The CDR3, as DNA: TGTGCCACCAGCAGAGATCCGGGAGTGCGTTCACCCCTCCACTTT. The entire variable domain, with the rest obtained from reference TRBV15 and TRBJ1-6, is as follows: DAMVIQNPRYQVTQFGKPVTLSCSQTLNHNVMYWYQQKSSQAPKLLFHYYDKDFNNEADTPDNFQSRRPNTSFCFLDIRSPGLGDTAMYLCATSRDPGVRSPLHFGNGTRLTVT.

This clonotype was seen many times. V is TRBV7-2 and J is TRBJ2-7, with 8 bases identical to TRBD1. CDR1 SGHTA and CDR2 FQGNSA come from the germline V gene. J gave up 2 bases and V 2 bases, and 5 bases lay outside the gene matches. The CDR3 consists of 15 residues. The DNA of the CDR3 is TGTGCCAGCAGCTTATCAACAGGGGGTCCCTACGAGCAGTACTTC. It translates to CASSLSTGGPYEQYF.

V and J are TRBV20-1 and TRBJ2-5; no clear D. The CDR3 runs to 11 residues. V gave up 5 bases and J gave up 6 bases, with 10 bases separating them. The germline gives CDR1 DFQATT, CDR2 SNEGSKA (reference sequence). The CDR3 nucleotides read TGCAGTGCTTATTTGGCTAAGACCCAGTACTTC. Protein sequence: CSAYLAKTQYF.

This clonotype was seen a few times. The rearrangement links TRBV25-1 to TRBJ2-5; TRBD1 might be the D (6 bases). The CDR3 contains 14 residues. The germline gives CDR1 MGHDK, CDR2 SYGVNS. V shed 5 bases and J shed 3 bases, with 13 bases lying between them. The CDR3 sequence: CASSPNRVEETQYF. Here the CDR3 DNA reads TGTGCCAGCAGTCCGAACAGGGTGGAAGAGACCCAGTACTTC. The full variable domain, in which reference TRBV25-1 and TRBJ2-5 provide the parts outside the CDR3, is EADIYQTPRYLVIGTGKKITLECSQTMGHDKMYWYQQDPGMELHLIHYSYGVNSTEKGDLSSESTVSRIRTEHFPLTLESARPSHTSQYLCASSPNRVEETQYFGPGTRLLVL.

The chain employs TRBV5-1 and TRBJ2-7; a possible D gene is TRBD1 (6 bases). V was clipped by 0 bases and J by 0 bases, with 10 bases between them. Germline assignment: CDR1 SGHRS and CDR2 YFSETQ. The CDR3 is made up of 15 amino acids. CDR3 sequence (DNA): TGCGCCAGCAGCTTGGGGACAGTCAGCTCCTACGAGCAGTACTTC. Its translation is CASSLGTVSSYEQYF.

The chain uses TRBV20-1 and TRBJ2-3, with 8 bases aligning to TRBD2. J gave up 4 bases and V 4 bases, and 13 bases lay outside the gene matches. Germline V gene lookup returns CDR1 DFQATT and CDR2 SNEGSKA (reference sequence). CDR3 size: 16 residues. The CDR3 spells CSAKRRSGGPSDTQYF. The CDR3 DNA reads TGCAGTGCTAAGAGACGGTCGGGAGGGCCCTCAGATACGCAGTATTTT.

The chain uses TRBV20-1 and TRBJ2-7; D is ambiguous. The CDR3 has 14 amino acids. Looked up from germline, CDR1 is DFQATT and CDR2 is SNEGSKA (reference sequence). V gave up 2 bases and J gave up 1 base, with 12 bases separating them. In nucleotides, the CDR3 is TGCAGTGCTAGATCTCCGACGCTTTCCTACGAGCAGTACTTC. Translating gives CSARSPTLSYEQYF.

The chain recombines TRBV30 with TRBJ2-5, with unresolved D. Trimming pared 0 bases from V and 11 bases from J, leaving 16 bases between. CDR3 length: 13 residues. Per the germline V gene, CDR1 is GTSNPN and CDR2 is SVGIG (reference sequence). This CDR3 is CAWSVGRVNEQYF. The CDR3 bases are TGTGCCTGGAGTGTAGGTCGGGTGAATGAGCAGTACTTC.

In this sample, this clonotype turned up a few times. The V and J genes are TRBV4-1 and TRBJ1-2, with D tentatively TRBD1 (6 bases). This CDR3 has 17 amino acids. The germline V and J ends were trimmed by 0 bases and 4 bases, with 18 bases remaining between them. Germline V gene data show CDR1 as MGHRA and CDR2 as YSYEKL. The CDR3 sequence: CASSQDLNREGPYGYTF. The DNA of the CDR3 is TGCGCCAGCAGCCAAGATTTAAACAGGGAGGGTCCCTATGGCTACACCTTC.

The chain couples TRBV21-1 to TRBJ2-1; the D call TRBD1 from the table was never checked on the DNA. TRBV21-1 is shown as a pseudogene. This CDR3 contains 16 residues. CDR3 sequence (DNA): TGTGCCAGCAGCAAACAGGACAGGGCCCCCTACAATGAGCAGTTCTTC. Translating it yields CASSKQDRAPYNEQFF.

The chain uses TRBV19 and TRBJ1-1; 7 bases fit TRBD1. Germline assignment: CDR1 LNHDA and CDR2 SQIVND (reference sequence). This CDR3 is 15 amino acids long. Germline trimming cut 4 bases from V and 0 bases from J; bases unmatched to any gene: 5. The CDR3 here is CASSNRGRMNTEAFF. The CDR3 coding sequence is TGTGCCAGTAGTAACAGGGGACGCATGAACACTGAAGCTTTCTTT.

This chain uses TRBV20-1 with TRBJ2-4; a possible D gene is TRBD1 (6 bases). The J call may be incorrect, as the DNA end agrees better with TRBJ2-7. Germline CDR1 reads DFQATT; CDR2 reads SNEGSKA (reference sequence). This CDR3 contains 13 residues. CDR3 sequence reads: CSAPRDKPYEQYF. CDR3 in DNA: TGCAGTGCTCCCCGGGACAAACCCTACGAGCAGTACTTC.

This chain uses TRBV19 with TRBJ2-2, with 10 bases identical to TRBD2. The CDR3 runs to 16 residues. Looked up from germline, CDR1 is LNHDA and CDR2 is SQIVND (reference sequence). The V gene end was trimmed by 7 bases and the J gene end by 4 bases; junction bases not matched to a gene: 9. The CDR3 is CASTSLAGRSTGELFF. The CDR3 DNA sequence: TGTGCCAGTACTTCACTAGCGGGAAGGTCCACCGGGGAGCTGTTTTTT. Based on the CDR3 plus reference TRBV19 and TRBJ2-2, the full variable domain is DGGITQSPKYLFRKEGQNVTLSCEQNLNHDAMYWYRQDPGQGLRLIYYSQIVNDFQKGDIAEGYSVSREKKESFPLTVTSAQKNPTAFYLCASTSLAGRSTGELFFGEGSRLTVL.

The sample holds a few counts of this clonotype. The gene calls are TRBV3-1 and TRBJ2-7; D unresolved. There are 15 residues in the CDR3. Trimming cost V 1 base and J 3 bases, with 13 bases left between them. Germline lookup yields CDR1 LGHDT and CDR2 YNNKEL (reference sequence). The CDR3 DNA reads as TGTGCCAGCAGCCAAGCCGACACGCCGGGCTACGAGCAGTACTTC. Translated, it gives CASSQADTPGYEQYF.

The gene calls are TRBV3-1 and TRBJ2-4, with D possibly called TRBD1 or TRBD2 (5 bases each). The V gene's germline CDR1 is LGHDT and CDR2 YNNKEL (reference sequence). The CDR3 is 16 residues long. V lost 1 base, J lost 13 bases, and 23 bases lay in between. The CDR3 region has the DNA TGTGCCAGCAGCCAAGGTCTCGGGACGCAAGCCGTCAAGCAGTACTTC. Protein sequence: CASSQGLGTQAVKQYF.

There are a few counts of this clonotype. The chain recombines TRBV6-5 with TRBJ1-1; 8 nucleotides match TRBD1. V was clipped by 5 bases and J by 5 bases; unmatched bases: 7. The CDR3 is made up of 14 amino acids. Germline CDR1 is MNHEY and CDR2 is SVGAGI. CDR3 sequence reads: CASSVDRGETEAFF. The CDR3 DNA follows: TGTGCCAGCAGTGTAGACAGGGGTGAGACTGAAGCTTTCTTT.

The rearrangement joins TRBV5-1 to TRBJ2-1; D unclear. The V gene's germline CDR1 is SGHRS and CDR2 YFSETQ. V shed 0 bases and J shed 8 bases, with 12 bases lying between them. The CDR3 length is 14 residues. The CDR3 bases are TGCGCCAGCAGCTTGGTCCGGTCTCGCGATGAGCAGTTCTTC. This encodes CASSLVRSRDEQFF.

CDR3 bases: TGCAGTGCCAAGGACAGAAGGGCATCCGGCTACACCTTC. Its protein product is CSAKDRRASGYTF. The chain joins TRBV20-1 to TRBJ1-2; D may be TRBD1 (6 bases). Germline V gene data show CDR1 as DFQATT and CDR2 as SNEGSKA (reference sequence). The CDR3 loop spans 13 amino acids. Trimming cost V 6 bases and J 8 bases, with 19 bases left between them.

The chain employs TRBV20-1 and TRBJ1-5; 10 bases match TRBD1. From germline, CDR1 is DFQATT and CDR2 SNEGSKA (reference sequence). The V segment lost 3 bases and the J segment 6 bases; nucleotides outside the gene matches: 2. The length of the CDR3 is 13 residues. CDR3 in DNA: TGCAGTGCTAGGGACAGGGGGTTTCAGCCCCAGCATTTT. Its protein is CSARDRGFQPQHF.

This clonotype has only a few counts. The chain is built from TRBV2 and TRBJ1-5; maybe TRBD1 (5 bases). Germline V lookup: CDR1 SNHLY, CDR2 FYNNEI. The CDR3 runs to 13 residues. V shed 8 bases and J shed 3 bases, with 11 bases lying between them. CDR3 sequence reads: CASGGENNQPQHF. CDR3 coding DNA: TGTGCCAGCGGGGGGGAAAACAATCAGCCCCAGCATTTT.

The chain employs TRBV19 and TRBJ1-6; weak D call: TRBD1 (5 bases). Trimming pared 4 bases from V and 7 bases from J, leaving 14 bases between. CDR1 is LNHDA and CDR2 is SQIVND in the germline V gene (reference sequence). The CDR3 is 15 residues long. The CDR3 DNA reads TGTGCCAGTAGTACCCGGGACTTCCGGAATTCACCCCTCCACTTT. The encoded protein is CASSTRDFRNSPLHF.